The rows below give T cell receptor beta chains drawn from one sample of a study of blood T cells in healthy people across ages. One entry per CDR3 protein results from TCRdb running MiXCR on the 5' RACE reads. The sample has some 710,000 distinct CDR3 sequences, around half seen once. The sequenced material came from blood. These receptors all stem from an elderly man in good health. The CDR3 runs from the conserved cysteine through the conserved F or W. Each record gives: clone size, D gene, V gene, J gene, CDR3 DNA, CDR3 protein. D genes are given only for firm matches. Expanded clones get a size class; other rows say once, few or many, or leave the size out.

-	TRBD2	TRBV11-3	TRBJ2-3	TGTGCCAGCAGCTCGGGACTAGGTGCCACAGATACGCAGTATTTT	CASSSGLGATDTQYF
few	-	TRBV5-1	TRBJ2-1	TGCGCCAGCAGCTTCAGGGTCACAACCTACAATGAGCAGTTCTTC	CASSFRVTTYNEQFF
few	TRBD2	TRBV4-3	TRBJ2-2	TGCGCCAGCAGCCCGGGGGGTCCTGACACCGGGGAGCTGTTTTTT	CASSPGGPDTGELFF
-	TRBD1	TRBV6-5	TRBJ1-2	TGTGCCAGCAGGCTGGGACAGGGGGCGAGGGGCTACACCTTC	CASRLGQGARGYTF
few	TRBD2	TRBV2	TRBJ2-1	TGTGCCAGCACCGAAATAGCGGGAGGGTGGGCGAATGAGCAGTTCTTC	CASTEIAGGWANEQFF
-	TRBD2	TRBV30	TRBJ2-1	TGTGCCTGGAGGCCGGGACTAGCGGATAAAAATGAGCAGTTCTTC	CAWRPGLADKNEQFF
few	TRBD1	TRBV7-2	TRBJ1-5	TGTGCCAGCAGCTTTTCGGGGACAGGGGATCAGCCCCAGCATTTT	CASSFSGTGDQPQHF
-	-	TRBV10-1	TRBJ2-7	TGCGCCAGCAGTGAGGGTGGCGGGACGGCCCCCTACGAGCAGTACTTC	CASSEGGGTAPYEQYF
many	TRBD2	TRBV6-6	TRBJ2-7	TGTGCCAGCAGTCCCCGGACTAGCGGGGGGATCTCGATACTTTACGAGCAGTACTTC	CASSPRTSGGISILYEQYF
-	-	TRBV10-3	TRBJ2-1	TGTGCCATCAGCAAAACCCAATCAGGGCCTTGGGATGAGCAGTTCTTC	CAISKTQSGPWDEQFF
-	-	TRBV20-1	TRBJ2-7	TGCAGTGTAATGAGAGACTACGAGCAGTACTTC	CSVMRDYEQYF
-	-	TRBV6-6	TRBJ1-3	TGTGCCAGCAGCAAAAACGCAGGACAGGGAAACACCATATATTTT	CASSKNAGQGNTIYF
many	-	TRBV12-3/TRBV12-4	TRBJ2-5	TGTGCCAGCAGGCTTAGCGTCCAAGAGACCCAGTACTTC	CASRLSVQETQYF
-	-	TRBV12-3/TRBV12-4	TRBJ1-1	TGTGCCAGCAGTTTACAGGGAGAAACTGAAGCTTTCTTT	CASSLQGETEAFF